A selection of T cell receptor beta chains follows, all from one sample in a study of blood T cells in healthy people across ages. TCRdb re-called the 5' RACE reads through MiXCR, storing one row per CDR3 protein. Among about 650,000 distinct CDR3 sequences listed, more than 45% were seen once. Sequencing was carried out using blood. The receptors were sampled from a woman older than 75 in good health. Both conserved end residues are part of each CDR3. The order of the fields is clone size, V gene, J gene, CDR3 protein. Clone sizes are given selectively: once, few, many, or a class where the clone is expanded.

NA	TRBV20-1	TRBJ2-3	CSATLAGGIGADTQYF
NA	TRBV20-1	TRBJ2-7	CSVPGQGGEQYF
NA	TRBV20-1	TRBJ2-7	CSAREKERAAATYEQYF
NA	TRBV18	TRBJ2-7	CANSPEITGYEQYF
few	TRBV12-3/TRBV12-4	TRBJ2-4	CASSRGQGENIQYF
NA	TRBV6-2/TRBV6-3	TRBJ2-2	CASKQPLPSNTGELFF
many	TRBV21-1	TRBJ2-1	CASSKGRDVSSYNEQFF
NA	TRBV24-1	TRBJ2-6	CATSDSTVSGANVLTF
NA	TRBV20-1	TRBJ2-5	CSASTGETRYF
few	TRBV5-1	TRBJ1-4	CASSLDLRGPGKLFF
NA	TRBV6-6	TRBJ1-5	CASSYPARNSNQPQHF
many	TRBV20-1	TRBJ2-3	CSVGKTSGGTDTQYF
NA	TRBV5-5	TRBJ2-5	CASSLAGLDQETQYF
many	TRBV28	TRBJ2-1	CASSLPWARENEQFF
NA	TRBV20-1	NA	CSDLPGGGYETQYF
NA	TRBV2	TRBJ2-1	CASANSASSCNEQFF
NA	TRBV10-3	TRBJ1-1	CAISETGAGTEAFF
NA	TRBV3-1	TRBJ2-1	CDSSQGAESFNEQFF
many	TRBV20-1	TRBJ2-4	CSATRGTGENIQYF
NA	TRBV15	TRBJ2-1	CATSRDGGGLGEQFF
NA	TRBV7-2	TRBJ2-6	CASSLVSRVRSGANVLTF
few	TRBV4-1	TRBJ2-7	CASSQDRGRGRAYEQYF
few	TRBV18	TRBJ2-2	CASSPPVSPGELFF
few	TRBV10-3	TRBJ2-5	CAISESNEEETQYF
NA	TRBV27	TRBJ1-4	CASSGGGGNEKLFF
once	TRBV4-1	TRBJ2-7	CASSQEGLIRGEQYF
NA	TRBV12-3/TRBV12-4	TRBJ2-2	CASLDRTTSGNTGELFF
few	TRBV7-2	TRBJ2-1	CASSLWLGGGAGNEQFF
NA	TRBV6-6	TRBJ1-2	CASSYSGQTDYGYTF
NA	TRBV20-1	TRBJ2-1	CSAIRLAGHEQFF
NA	TRBV29-1	TRBJ2-5	CSVEWGGQYF
few	TRBV29-1	TRBJ2-3	CSVEGTDLRGIPDTQYF
once	TRBV10-3	TRBJ2-1	CAISDGTSFEQFF
many	TRBV28	TRBJ2-3	CASSFQRGTRTDTQYF
many	TRBV10-1	TRBJ2-5	CASSETSQGTPQETQYF
once	TRBV16	TRBJ1-1	CASSQKYEAFF
NA	TRBV10-3	TRBJ1-6	CAISDLRRGTNSPLHF
NA	TRBV2	TRBJ2-7	CASIADRGSYEQYF
NA	TRBV7-9	TRBJ2-1	CASSLVVGGSSYNEQFF
few	TRBV2	TRBJ2-5	CASSDVAGGQETQYF
many	TRBV4-1	TRBJ2-1	CASSQERFTSGTYNEQFF
NA	TRBV4-1	TRBJ2-3	CASSQQTGLAGAYSTDTQYF
NA	TRBV5-4	TRBJ1-6	CASSAWTGGNNSPLHF
NA	TRBV10-3	TRBJ2-3	CAISPLAGATDTQYF
NA	TRBV4-1	TRBJ2-7	CASSPDVGYEQYF
NA	TRBV20-1	TRBJ1-1	CSAREQLNTEAFF
NA	TRBV30	TRBJ1-1	CAWSPGQWAEAFF
many	TRBV4-2	TRBJ2-1	CASSQRNNEQFF
few	TRBV7-2	TRBJ2-2	CASSGQGANTGELFF
NA	TRBV20-1	TRBJ1-2	CSTGQPAGGYGYTF